A selection of T cell receptor beta chains follows, all from one sample in a study of shared clonotypes between healthy human individuals. TCRdb's table, derived via immunoSEQ multiplex PCR, lists solely in-frame clones and lacks some. Among about 1 million clones listed, around 74% were seen once. The sequenced sample was memory CD4+ T cells sorted from blood. The source is a man aged 18 to 30 in good health. The CDR3 runs from the conserved cysteine through the conserved F or W. Each record gives: clone size, V gene, J gene, D gene, CDR3 protein, CDR3 DNA. D genes are given only for firm matches. Size tells how often a clone was seen (once, few, many) or the class of an expanded clone, and some rows leave it out.

clone_size: NA; v_call: TRBV18; j_call: TRBJ2-7; d_call: TRBD1; cdr3_aa: CASSLNWDRGYEQYF; cdr3_nt: TGTGCCAGCTCACTTAACTGGGACAGGGGGTACGAGCAGTACTTC
clone_size: NA; v_call: TRBV19; j_call: TRBJ2-1; d_call: NA; cdr3_aa: CASTSTYNEQFF; cdr3_nt: TGTGCCAGTACCTCGACGTACAATGAGCAGTTCTTC
clone_size: NA; v_call: TRBV5-1; j_call: TRBJ2-7; d_call: NA; cdr3_aa: CASSLESAALYGHEQYF; cdr3_nt: TGCGCCAGCAGCTTGGAGTCAGCGGCCCTTTATGGCCACGAGCAGTACTTC
clone_size: NA; v_call: TRBV5-1; j_call: TRBJ2-3; d_call: NA; cdr3_aa: CASSKGTPSTDTQYF; cdr3_nt: TGCGCCAGCAGCAAGGGGACACCTAGCACAGATACGCAGTATTTT
clone_size: once; v_call: TRBV19; j_call: TRBJ1-1; d_call: NA; cdr3_aa: CASRKLQAPMNTEAFF; cdr3_nt: TGTGCCAGTAGGAAGTTACAGGCTCCCATGAACACTGAAGCTTTCTTT
clone_size: NA; v_call: TRBV5-8; j_call: TRBJ1-5; d_call: NA; cdr3_aa: CASSLTGTNQPQHF; cdr3_nt: TGTGCCAGCAGCTTGACAGGGACCAATCAGCCCCAGCATTTT
clone_size: NA; v_call: TRBV5-1; j_call: TRBJ2-7; d_call: NA; cdr3_aa: CASSLPAYEQYF; cdr3_nt: TGCGCCAGCAGCTTACCAGCCTACGAGCAGTACTTC
clone_size: NA; v_call: TRBV5-1; j_call: TRBJ1-1; d_call: TRBD1; cdr3_aa: CASSLDRGAEAFF; cdr3_nt: TGCGCCAGCAGCCTCGACAGGGGGGCCGAAGCTTTCTTT
clone_size: NA; v_call: TRBV6-1; j_call: TRBJ2-5; d_call: TRBD2; cdr3_aa: CASSESPGGTGETQYF; cdr3_nt: TGTGCCAGCAGTGAATCTCCCGGGGGGACGGGGGAGACCCAGTACTTC
clone_size: NA; v_call: TRBV6-5; j_call: TRBJ1-6; d_call: NA; cdr3_aa: CASSFPVSSYNSPLHF; cdr3_nt: TGTGCCAGCAGTTTTCCTGTAAGCTCCTATAATTCACCCCTCCACTTT
clone_size: NA; v_call: TRBV2; j_call: TRBJ1-6; d_call: NA; cdr3_aa: CASSGSGLYNSPLHF; cdr3_nt: TGTGCCAGCAGTGGAAGCGGTCTCTATAATTCACCCCTCCACTTT